One sample yielded the 29 T cell receptor beta chains listed below, sequenced in a study of shared clonotypes between healthy human individuals. Data came from immunoSEQ multiplex PCR; TCRdb stores just in-frame clones and leaves some out. The sample carries millions of clones, approximately 94% recorded once. Input material: naive CD4+ T cells sorted from blood. Subset described: CD45RA+ positively selected. The source of these receptors is a young man in good health.

The chain employs TRBV11-2 and TRBJ2-5, with D perhaps matching TRBD1 (5 bases). V shed 5 bases and J shed 5 bases, with 18 bases lying between them. The germline gives CDR1 SGHAT, CDR2 FQNNGV. The CDR3 covers 15 residues. The CDR3 spells CASSLMAGSYETQYF. In nucleotides, the CDR3 is TGTGCCAGCAGCCTGATGGCAGGGTCCTATGAGACCCAGTACTTC.

A few counts support this clone. CDR3 DNA sequence: TGTGCCAGCAGGCTCGCAGGGGATGCCTATGGCTACACCTTC. Encoded protein: CASRLAGDAYGYTF. The rearrangement joins TRBV5-6 to TRBJ1-2; TRBD1 might be the D (6 bases). Per the germline V gene, CDR1 is SGHDT and CDR2 is YYEEEE. With 5 bases removed from V and 4 bases from J, the gap between germline ends came to 15 bases. This CDR3 has 14 residues. The full variable domain, with the rest looked up from reference TRBV5-6 and TRBJ1-2, is DAGVTQSPTHLIKTRGQQVTLRCSPKSGHDTVSWYQQALGQGPQFIFQYYEEEERQRGNFPDRFSGHQFPNYSSELNVNALLLGDSALYLCASRLAGDAYGYTFGSGTRLTVV.

V usage is TRBV11-2 and J usage is TRBJ2-2; D is unclear. V was cut by 5 bases and J by 8 bases, with 9 bases left in between. This CDR3 is 12 amino acids long. Germline V gene sequence: CDR1 SGHAT, CDR2 FQNNGV. Here the CDR3 DNA reads TGTGCCAGCAGCAATTACCCGGGGGAGCTGTTTTTT. Amino acid sequence: CASSNYPGELFF.

The chain joins TRBV14 to TRBJ2-3; 7 bases are shared with TRBD1. CDR1 is SGHDN and CDR2 is FVKESK in the germline V gene. The CDR3 totals 16 residues. The V gene end was trimmed by 4 bases and the J gene end by 3 bases; junction bases not matched to a gene: 10. CDR3 DNA sequence: TGTGCCAGCAGCCCGAACAGGGGAAAAGGGACAGATACGCAGTATTTT. Translating it yields CASSPNRGKGTDTQYF. Complete variable domain (other parts from reference TRBV14 and TRBJ2-3): EAGVTQFPSHSVIEKGQTVTLRCDPISGHDNLYWYRRVMGKEIKFLLHFVKESKQDESGMPNNRFLAERTGGTYSTLKVQPAELEDSGVYFCASSPNRGKGTDTQYFGPGTRLTVL.

This chain joins TRBV6-5 and TRBJ1-5; D might be TRBD1 (6 bases). The CDR3 is 15 residues long. The V end lost 6 bases, the J end lost 1 base, and 13 bases lay between the germline ends. Germline CDR1 and CDR2: MNHEY and SVGAGI. The CDR3 DNA follows: TGTGCCAGCAGACCCGACAGGTTGAGCAATCAGCCCCAGCATTTT. The encoded protein is CASRPDRLSNQPQHF.

The V and J genes are TRBV30 and TRBJ1-3; D unclear. CDR1 GTSNPN and CDR2 SVGIG come from the germline V gene (reference sequence). V was clipped by 4 bases and J by 0 bases, with 7 bases between them. The CDR3 runs 13 residues. This CDR3 reads CAWTANSGNTIYF. CDR3 nucleotides: TGTGCCTGGACAGCCAACTCTGGAAACACCATATATTTT.

This clone has just one count. This chain joins TRBV19 and TRBJ1-4; 9 positions match TRBD1. This CDR3 has 16 amino acids. The V and J ends lost 5 bases and 8 bases, in that order; junction bases with no gene match: 12. Germline V gene data show CDR1 as LNHDA and CDR2 as SQIVND (reference sequence). In DNA form, the CDR3 reads TGTGCCAGTAGTGTCAATCCGGGACAGGGTGACGAAAAACTGTTTTTT. It translates to CASSVNPGQGDEKLFF.

The CDR3 DNA is TGTGCCAGCAGTGAAGCGGGGGGGCATGCGACCCAGTACTTC. Its translation: CASSEAGGHATQYF. This chain uses TRBV2 with TRBJ2-5; D possibly corresponds to TRBD2 (7 bases). The CDR3 covers 14 residues. Per the germline V gene, CDR1 is SNHLY and CDR2 is FYNNEI. Trimming pared 0 bases from V and 7 bases from J, leaving 12 bases between.

This chain joins TRBV6-5 and TRBJ2-7; 11 bases agree with TRBD2. Looked up from germline, CDR1 is MNHEY and CDR2 is SVGAGI. The CDR3 sequence is 16 residues long. Trimming cost V 4 bases and J 0 bases; bases outside gene matches: 5. CDR3 in amino acids: CASSLGTSGASYEQYF. In nucleotides, the CDR3 is TGTGCCAGCAGTTTGGGGACTAGCGGAGCCTCCTACGAGCAGTACTTC.

The chain is built from TRBV9 and TRBJ2-7; D is unresolved. Germline V gene sequence: CDR1 SGDLS, CDR2 YYNGEE. Trimming removed 0 bases from V and 1 base from J, with 11 bases in between. The length of the CDR3 is 15 residues. CDR3 amino acids: CASSVGSTWSYEQYF. The CDR3 nucleotides read TGTGCCAGCAGCGTAGGCAGTACTTGGTCCTACGAGCAGTACTTC.

About this clone: Different DNA sequences within this sample yield the same CDR3. This chain links TRBV29-1 with TRBJ2-7; 7 positions match TRBD1. J gave up 5 bases and V 3 bases, and 1 base lay outside the gene matches. CDR1 and CDR2 from the germline V gene are SQVTM and ANQGSEA. This CDR3 contains 11 residues. This chain's CDR3 is CSVDRGNEQYF. The CDR3 nucleotides are TGCAGCGTTGACAGGGGGAACGAGCAGTACTTC.

J is TRBJ2-7 and V is TRBV5-4; the match to TRBD2 covers 10 bases. The germline CDR1 and CDR2 sequences are SGHNT and YYREEE (reference sequence). V trimming: 2 bases; J trimming: 4 bases; junction bases outside the gene matches: 15. This CDR3 contains 18 residues. The CDR3 protein is CASSFNLGASGSVYEQYF. CDR3 bases: TGTGCCAGCAGCTTTAATTTGGGGGCTAGCGGGAGCGTGTACGAGCAGTACTTC.

The chain links TRBV4-1 to TRBJ2-5; D is tentatively TRBD1 or TRBD2 (7 bases each). The V end was cut by 2 bases, the J end by 4 bases, with 17 bases between. Germline V CDR1 and CDR2: MGHRA, YSYEKL. The CDR3 runs 16 residues. The CDR3 here is CASSQSGQPGGETQYF. The CDR3 DNA is TGCGCCAGCAGCCAATCGGGACAGCCGGGGGGAGAGACCCAGTACTTC.

CDR3 bases: TGTGCCAGCAGCCCTGGACCTCTGGGGAATGAGCAGTTCTTC. Amino acids: CASSPGPLGNEQFF. The chain joins TRBV28 to TRBJ2-1; no definite D call. The V gene lost 6 bases and the J gene lost 7 bases, with 16 bases spanning the gap. Germline CDR1 reads MDHEN; CDR2 reads SYDVKM. This CDR3 spans 14 amino acids.

The chain uses TRBV5-1 and TRBJ1-4, with D possibly being TRBD1 (5 bases). The CDR3 covers 18 residues. The germline V and J ends were trimmed by 4 bases and 0 bases, with 19 bases remaining between them. Germline V CDR1 and CDR2: SGHRS, YFSETQ. CDR3 amino acids: CASSLSFQGGATNEKLFF. The CDR3 DNA reads as TGCGCCAGCAGCCTGTCTTTCCAGGGAGGGGCAACTAATGAAAAACTGTTTTTT.

The CDR3 nucleotides are TGTGCCAGCAGTTTTCTTTCAGGCTCACCAGGGGATTCACCCCTCCACTTT. Protein sequence: CASSFLSGSPGDSPLHF. This chain connects TRBV27 to TRBJ1-6, with D perhaps TRBD1 (6 bases). Trimming left V 3 bases short and J 8 bases short, with 20 bases between. The CDR3 is 17 amino acids. From germline, CDR1 is MNHEY and CDR2 SMNVEV (reference sequence).

The chain carries TRBV5-1 and TRBJ2-5, with a weak D call TRBD2 (6 bases). Trimming shortened V by 3 bases and J by 4 bases, and 19 bases separated the two germline ends. This CDR3 comprises 16 residues. CDR1 and CDR2 from the germline V gene are SGHRS and YFSETQ. In DNA form, the CDR3 reads TGCGCCAGCAGCTCCCAGGGACTCCTTCCGGGAGAGACCCAGTACTTC. This translates into CASSSQGLLPGETQYF.

Here the CDR3 DNA reads TGTGCCAGCAGCCGGTTAGTACATGAGCAGTTCTTC. This translates into CASSRLVHEQFF. The chain carries TRBV6-6 and TRBJ2-1; D call uncertain. The length of the CDR3 is 12 residues. Looked up from germline, CDR1 is MNHNY and CDR2 is SVGAGI (reference sequence). V lost 6 bases and J 8 bases, leaving 11 bases between the germline ends.

This rearrangement joins TRBV4-3 to TRBJ1-2, with 10 bases fitting TRBD1. The CDR3 runs 18 residues. Germline V gives CDR1 LGHNA, CDR2 YSLEER. V lost 3 bases and J lost 4; bases outside the gene matches: 14. In DNA form, the CDR3 reads TGCGCCAGCAGCCACCCCAACTTGGGCGGACAGGGGGTCTATGGCTACACCTTC. Amino acids: CASSHPNLGGQGVYGYTF.

The chain couples TRBV7-2 to TRBJ2-7; 8 bases align to TRBD2. Trimming cost V 4 bases and J 5 bases; bases outside gene matches: 4. The V gene's germline CDR1 is SGHTA and CDR2 FQGNSA. This CDR3 comprises 13 residues. Here the CDR3 reads CASSSGLVDEQYF. CDR3 nucleotides: TGTGCCAGCAGCTCGGGACTAGTCGACGAGCAGTACTTC.

For this clone: The sample carries other DNA sequences with the same CDR3. The gene calls are TRBV2 and TRBJ1-5; TRBD1 might be the D (5 bases). V lost 2 bases and J lost 9, with 5 bases in between. This CDR3 spans 11 amino acids. Germline values: CDR1 SNHLY, CDR2 FYNNEI. The CDR3 protein is CASSETGPQHF. The CDR3 DNA sequence: TGTGCCAGCAGTGAAACAGGGCCCCAGCATTTT.

This chain links TRBV7-9 with TRBJ2-7; D is possibly TRBD2 (6 bases). In germline, CDR1 is SEHNR, CDR2 FQNEAQ (reference sequence). CDR3 length equals 14 residues. Trimming shortened V by 3 bases and J by 5 bases, and 14 bases separated the two germline ends. The CDR3 region has the DNA TGTGCCAGCAGCTTTTCCCGCAGGGAGGACGAGCAGTACTTC. Translating it yields CASSFSRREDEQYF.

V usage is TRBV7-9 and J usage is TRBJ2-3; 7 positions agree with TRBD2. V was clipped by 5 bases and J by 6 bases; unmatched bases: 8. Germline CDR1 is SEHNR and CDR2 is FQNEAQ (reference sequence). The CDR3 is made up of 14 amino acids. Here the CDR3 reads CASSKTREEDTQYF. The CDR3 DNA reads TGTGCCAGCAGCAAGACCCGGGAGGAGGATACGCAGTATTTT.

The chain links TRBV10-3 to TRBJ2-5; D is possibly TRBD1 (5 bases). Germline CDR1 ENHRY, CDR2 SYGVKD. Trimming removed 9 bases from V and 2 bases from J, with 7 bases in between. CDR3 size: 11 residues. The CDR3 loop reads CAMGPQETQYF. The CDR3 nucleotides read TGTGCCATGGGGCCTCAAGAGACCCAGTACTTC.

A remark on this clone: Other DNA sequences in the same sample also yield this CDR3. The genes are TRBV2 and TRBJ1-2, with D perhaps TRBD1 (5 bases). There are 12 residues in the CDR3. V lost 1 base and J 7 bases, leaving 7 bases between the germline ends. Germline V CDR1 and CDR2: SNHLY, FYNNEI. The CDR3 protein is CASSEGGSGYTF. In nucleotides, the CDR3 is TGTGCCAGCAGTGAAGGGGGCAGTGGCTACACCTTC.

In the case of this clone: The sample contains more than one DNA sequence encoding this CDR3. The rearrangement joins TRBV9 to TRBJ1-4, with 7 nucleotides matching TRBD1. Germline values: CDR1 SGDLS, CDR2 YYNGEE. V dropped 0 bases and J dropped 8; count of bases not matched to a gene: 1. The CDR3 spans 13 residues. The DNA for the CDR3 is TGTGCCAGCAGCGTAGACAGGGGCGAAAAACTGTTTTTT. The encoded protein is CASSVDRGEKLFF.

This chain links TRBV28 with TRBJ2-5; tentatively, D is TRBD1 (5 bases). The J call is uncertain, as TRBJ2-7 better fits the DNA end. This CDR3 contains 13 residues. CDR1 and CDR2 from the germline V gene are MDHEN and SYDVKM. As DNA, the CDR3 is TGTGCCAGCAGTTCGCAGGGAAGGGACGAGCAGTACTTC. Residues: CASSSQGRDEQYF.

The gene calls are TRBV6-5 and TRBJ1-2, with TRBD1 as a possible D gene (5 bases). The CDR3 has 15 residues. Per germline, CDR1 MNHEY and CDR2 SVGAGI. The V gene lost 5 bases and the J gene lost 2 bases, with 15 bases spanning the gap. This chain's CDR3 is CASSSAGLGNYGYTF. The CDR3 DNA sequence: TGTGCCAGCAGTAGCGCGGGGCTGGGGAACTATGGCTACACCTTC.

The chain uses TRBV7-2 and TRBJ2-3; D gene ambiguous. The V gene's germline CDR1 is SGHTA and CDR2 FQGNSA. V gave up 2 bases and J gave up 1 base, with 7 bases separating them. This CDR3 contains 14 residues. This chain's CDR3 is CASSLWIGTDTQYF. The DNA of the CDR3 is TGTGCCAGCAGCTTATGGATAGGCACAGATACGCAGTATTTT.